These 26 T cell receptor beta chains came from one sample sequenced in a study of blood T cell repertoires in COVID-19. Profiled with immunoSEQ multiplex PCR; TCRdb holds only in-frame clones, not every one. The sample contains around 250,000 clones, under 90% of which appear only once. Sequenced sample: PBMCs or T cells enriched from blood (not recorded which). The source is a man younger than 40 with acute COVID-19.

The rearrangement joins TRBV11-2 to TRBJ1-5; D unclear. The ends were cut back, 3 bases at V and 7 bases at J, with 10 bases in the middle. The CDR3 totals 13 residues. Germline values: CDR1 SGHAT, CDR2 FQNNGV. CDR3 residues: CASSLYLGQPQHF. The CDR3 DNA reads TGTGCCAGCAGCTTGTATCTCGGGCAGCCCCAGCATTTT. The full variable domain, in which reference TRBV11-2 and TRBJ1-5 provide the parts outside the CDR3, is EAGVAQSPRYKIIEKRQSVAFWCNPISGHATLYWYQQILGQGPKLLIQFQNNGVVDDSQLPKDRFSAERLKGVDSTLKIQPAKLEDSAVYLCASSLYLGQPQHFGDGTRLSIL.

The V gene is TRBV27, the J gene TRBJ1-2; 10 nucleotides align to TRBD1. V trimming: 6 bases; J trimming: 8 bases; junction bases outside the gene matches: 9. Germline V gene sequence: CDR1 MNHEY, CDR2 SMNVEV (reference sequence). This CDR3 has 14 amino acids. For the CDR3, the DNA is TGTGCCAGCAGAGCCCTTGGGGACAGGGGCGGCTACACCTTC. Its protein product is CASRALGDRGGYTF.

The gene calls are TRBV7-3 and TRBJ2-3; D not resolved. The CDR3 is made up of 18 amino acids. Germline V lookup: CDR1 SGHTA, CDR2 FQGTGA. Trimming stripped 0 bases from V and 5 bases from J, with 21 bases between. CDR3 DNA: TGTGCCAGCAGCTTAACGCCTCGGCTAGTCAGCAGTGGAGATACGCAGTATTTT. Its translation is CASSLTPRLVSSGDTQYF. Using reference TRBV7-3 and TRBJ2-3 for the parts outside the CDR3, the full variable domain is GAGVSQTPSNKVTEKGKYVELRCDPISGHTALYWYRQSLGQGPEFLIYFQGTGAADDSGLPNDRFFAVRPEGSVSTLKIQRTERGDSAVYLCASSLTPRLVSSGDTQYFGPGTRLTVL.

The V and J genes are TRBV7-3 and TRBJ1-6; D is possibly TRBD1 (5 bases). The germline V gene has CDR1 SGHTA and CDR2 FQGTGA. Trimming took off 1 base at V and 7 bases at J, with 11 bases between the two ends. The CDR3 has 15 residues. In DNA, the CDR3 is TGTGCCAGCAGCTTAAAGGGGAATTGGAATTCACCCCTCCACTTT. Its translation: CASSLKGNWNSPLHF.

The rearrangement uses TRBV5-1 and TRBJ1-1; D is perhaps TRBD1 (6 bases). V was pared by 1 base and J by 5 bases, with 12 bases between. The CDR3 has 14 amino acids. Per germline, CDR1 SGHRS and CDR2 YFSETQ. In nucleotides, the CDR3 is TGCGCCAGCAGCTTGACCACAGGGAAGACTGAAGCTTTCTTT. Translation gives CASSLTTGKTEAFF.

The chain carries TRBV19 and TRBJ1-4, with 8 bases lining up with TRBD1. The V gene's germline CDR1 is LNHDA and CDR2 SQIVND (reference sequence). The V and J ends lost 5 bases and 8 bases, in that order; junction bases with no gene match: 13. The CDR3 has 16 residues. DNA of the CDR3: TGTGCCAGTAGTGGGTTTAGGACAGGGTTGGAAGAAAAACTGTTTTTT. The encoded protein is CASSGFRTGLEEKLFF.

The chain uses TRBV30 and TRBJ1-1; D is perhaps TRBD1 (5 bases). The CDR3 has 14 amino acids. The germline V gene has CDR1 GTSNPN and CDR2 SVGIG (reference sequence). Trimming took off 3 bases at V and 5 bases at J, with 16 bases between the two ends. In DNA form, the CDR3 reads TGTGCCTGGAGCCCAGGGTGGCAGGGTACTGAAGCTTTCTTT. Amino acids: CAWSPGWQGTEAFF.

CDR3: CASSEVLDRAGNQPQHF. The CDR3 DNA reads TGTGCCAGCAGTGAGGTACTAGACAGGGCTGGCAATCAGCCCCAGCATTTT. The chain couples TRBV6-1 to TRBJ1-5; TRBD1 agrees at 7 bases. The germline CDR1 and CDR2 sequences are MNHNS and SASEGT. V trimming: 3 bases; J trimming: 2 bases; junction bases outside the gene matches: 10. The CDR3 is 17 residues long.

This chain uses TRBV12-3 or TRBV12-4 with TRBJ1-2, with D tentatively TRBD1 (5 bases). The ends were cut back, 3 bases at V and 4 bases at J, with 9 bases in the middle. The CDR3 is 13 amino acids. CDR3 nucleotide sequence: TGTGCCAGCAGTTTCGACAGCTCCTATGGCTACACCTTC. It encodes CASSFDSSYGYTF.

The genes are TRBV11-2 and TRBJ1-3, with D possibly being TRBD1 (5 bases). There are 15 residues in the CDR3. Germline CDR1 reads SGHAT; CDR2 reads FQNNGV. V lost 5 bases and J lost 4, with 15 bases in between. CDR3 residues: CASSRQNRRGNTIYF. The DNA for the CDR3 is TGTGCCAGCAGCCGACAGAACCGACGGGGAAACACCATATATTTT.

The V and J genes are TRBV28 and TRBJ2-3, with TRBD1 matching 9 bases. The J segment lost 4 bases and the V segment lost 6 bases, leaving 14 bases of the junction unmatched. The CDR3 covers 17 residues. Germline CDR1 is MDHEN and CDR2 is SYDVKM. CDR3 bases: TGTGCCAGCAGCACCCTCGAGGACAGGGGAATTCCAGATACGCAGTATTTT. Protein sequence: CASSTLEDRGIPDTQYF.

This clone was seen a handful of times. This rearrangement joins TRBV9 to TRBJ2-1, with 11 bases fitting TRBD2. This CDR3 has 14 amino acids. Germline CDR1 and CDR2: SGDLS and YYNGEE. Germline trimming cut 7 bases from V and 6 bases from J; bases unmatched to any gene: 6. Written as DNA, the CDR3 is TGTGCCAGCGGGGGACTAGCGGTGTTCAATGAGCAGTTCTTC. Protein sequence: CASGGLAVFNEQFF.

The rearrangement joins TRBV9 to TRBJ2-1; TRBD1 might be the D (6 bases). V dropped 5 bases and J dropped 8 bases, with 23 bases sitting between them. In germline, CDR1 is SGDLS, CDR2 YYNGEE. The length of the CDR3 is 16 residues. CDR3 in amino acids: CASSADVITGLHEQFF. Here the CDR3 DNA reads TGTGCCAGCAGTGCTGACGTGATAACAGGGTTGCATGAGCAGTTCTTC.

V gene TRBV7-9 combines with J gene TRBJ2-1, with D possibly matching TRBD1 (5 bases). Germline V gene lookup returns CDR1 SEHNR and CDR2 FQNEAQ (reference sequence). CDR3 length: 14 residues. The V end lost 1 base, the J end lost 15 bases, and 19 bases lay between the germline ends. CDR3 coding DNA: TGTGCCAGCAGCTTAGGGGGAACAGGAACCACGGGGTTCTTC. This gives the protein CASSLGGTGTTGFF.

This clone was seen a few times. The rearrangement links TRBV19 to TRBJ2-2; D remains ambiguous. Germline lookup yields CDR1 LNHDA and CDR2 SQIVND (reference sequence). V lost 4 bases and J lost 5, with 5 bases in between. CDR3 length equals 12 residues. CDR3 amino acids: CASSSGTGELFF. CDR3 DNA: TGTGCCAGTAGTAGCGGTACCGGGGAGCTGTTTTTT.

The chain employs TRBV24-1 and TRBJ2-3; the D gene is possibly TRBD2 (6 bases). Between the trimmed V and J ends, which lost 3 bases and 1 base, there was a span of 10 bases. The CDR3 totals 15 residues. CDR1 and CDR2 from the germline V gene are KGHDR and SFDVKD. In nucleotides, the CDR3 is TGTGCCACCAGTGATCCGGGGACTCGCACAGATACGCAGTATTTT. Translated: CATSDPGTRTDTQYF.

The CDR3, as DNA: TGCGCCAGCAGCTTGAAGACAGGGGGCGGCTATGGCTACACCTTC. This sequence encodes CASSLKTGGGYGYTF. The J gene is TRBJ1-2, the V gene TRBV5-1, with 10 bases fitting TRBD1. In germline, CDR1 is SGHRS, CDR2 YFSETQ. There are 15 residues in the CDR3. V lost 1 base, J lost 4 bases, and 4 bases stayed unmatched.

A note on this clone: Other nucleotide sequences from this sample produce the same CDR3. The V gene is TRBV29-1, the J gene TRBJ1-1, with 9 bases lining up with TRBD1. Per the germline V gene, CDR1 is SQVTM and CDR2 is ANQGSEA. The length of the CDR3 is 13 residues. V shed 7 bases and J 0 bases; nucleotides not matched to a gene: 3. This chain's CDR3 is CSAGQGMNTEAFF. The CDR3 nucleotides read TGCAGCGCCGGACAGGGGATGAACACTGAAGCTTTCTTT.

This clone was recorded a few times. The V gene is TRBV11-2, the J gene TRBJ2-1, with 12 bases matching TRBD1. The CDR3 contains 15 residues. Germline-derived CDR1 and CDR2 are SGHAT and FQNNGV. V lost 5 bases, J lost 9 bases, and 8 bases stayed unmatched. DNA for the CDR3: TGTGCCAGCAGCCCGGGGGGGACAGGGGGCGGTGAGCAGTTCTTC. It codes for CASSPGGTGGGEQFF.

Remarks on this clone: This specimen includes other DNA sequences encoding the same CDR3. The chain recombines TRBV5-6 with TRBJ1-2; D not certain. Trimming shortened V by 0 bases and J by 2 bases, and 5 bases separated the two germline ends. CDR1 SGHDT and CDR2 YYEEEE come from the germline V gene. The CDR3 covers 13 residues. The CDR3 bases are TGTGCCAGCAGCTTGGGTCAGAACTATGGCTACACCTTC. Encoded protein: CASSLGQNYGYTF. Filled out from reference TRBV5-6 and TRBJ1-2, the complete variable domain reads DAGVTQSPTHLIKTRGQQVTLRCSPKSGHDTVSWYQQALGQGPQFIFQYYEEEERQRGNFPDRFSGHQFPNYSSELNVNALLLGDSALYLCASSLGQNYGYTFGSGTRLTVV.

The V call is TRBV6-5, the J call TRBJ1-3; no reliable D call. V lost 0 bases to trimming and J lost 3 bases, with 12 bases between them. The CDR3 runs to 16 residues. From germline, CDR1 is MNHEY and CDR2 SVGAGI. In DNA form, the CDR3 reads TGTGCCAGCAGTTACTCAGGGATTGCGGGTGGAAACACCATATATTTT. Its protein product is CASSYSGIAGGNTIYF.

CDR3 loop: CASSAWGGEKLFF. CDR3 DNA sequence: TGTGCCAGCAGCGCGTGGGGGGGTGAAAAACTGTTTTTT. The chain employs TRBV6-5 and TRBJ1-4, with D perhaps matching TRBD1 (5 bases). Germline CDR1 MNHEY, CDR2 SVGAGI. V lost 6 bases to trimming and J lost 7 bases, with 12 bases between them. The CDR3 length is 13 residues.

This clone was found many times. This chain joins TRBV7-3 and TRBJ2-3; the D gene is possibly TRBD2 (5 bases). From germline, CDR1 is SGHTA and CDR2 FQGTGA. This CDR3 contains 16 residues. V was pared by 2 bases and J by 0 bases, with 12 bases between. The CDR3 DNA reads as TGTGCCAGCAGCTTAGATCGGGCGGGCAGCACAGATACGCAGTATTTT. This encodes CASSLDRAGSTDTQYF.

This clone was detected once. The V gene is TRBV30, the J gene TRBJ2-2, with 7 bases identical to TRBD1. Germline loops: CDR1 GTSNPN, CDR2 SVGIG (reference sequence). This CDR3 has 15 residues. Losses at the gene ends were 7 bases for V and 4 bases for J; bases not matched to a gene: 12. CDR3 amino acids: CASQFDRASTGELFF. The CDR3 DNA reads TGTGCCTCACAATTCGACAGGGCTAGCACCGGGGAGCTGTTTTTT.

The chain links TRBV2 to TRBJ1-2; D uncertain. The CDR3 consists of 13 residues. Germline CDR1 SNHLY, CDR2 FYNNEI. Trimming pared 3 bases from V and 2 bases from J, leaving 7 bases between. CDR3 sequence reads: CASSETENYGYTF. DNA of the CDR3: TGTGCCAGCAGTGAGACGGAGAACTATGGCTACACCTTC. The full variable domain, its missing parts supplied by reference TRBV2 and TRBJ1-2, is EPEVTQTPSHQVTQMGQEVILRCVPISNHLYFYWYRQILGQKVEFLVSFYNNEISEKSEIFDDQFSVERPDGSNFTLKIRSTKLEDSAMYFCASSETENYGYTFGSGTRLTVV.

This clone has more than one count but fewer than ten. The chain joins TRBV7-2 to TRBJ1-4; the match to TRBD1 covers 7 bases. With V trimmed by 5 bases and J by 5 bases, 5 bases remained unmatched. Looked up from germline, CDR1 is SGHTA and CDR2 is FQGNSA. CDR3 size: 14 residues. The CDR3 reads CASSLQGRNEKLFF. The CDR3 DNA reads TGTGCCAGCAGCCTACAGGGGCGGAATGAAAAACTGTTTTTT.